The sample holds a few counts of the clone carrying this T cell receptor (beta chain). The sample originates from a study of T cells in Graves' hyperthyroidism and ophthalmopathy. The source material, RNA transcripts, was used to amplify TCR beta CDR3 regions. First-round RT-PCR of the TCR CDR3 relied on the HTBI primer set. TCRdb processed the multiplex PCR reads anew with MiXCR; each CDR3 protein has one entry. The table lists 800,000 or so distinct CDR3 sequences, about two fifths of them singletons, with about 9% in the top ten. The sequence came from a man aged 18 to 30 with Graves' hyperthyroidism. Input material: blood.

The CDR3 loop is CASSLGHRIAIYF. The CDR3 nucleotides read TGTGCCAGCAGTTTAGGACACCGAATCGCCATATATTTT. The V call is TRBV12-3 or TRBV12-4, the J call TRBJ1-3, with unresolved D. The V end lost 1 base, the J end lost 11 bases, and 12 bases lay between the germline ends. The CDR3 totals 13 residues.